These T cell receptor beta chains were read from a single sample in a study of T cell responses to AZD1222 COVID-19 vaccine. Only in-frame clones appear in the TCRdb table, and some are missing; sequencing was by immunoSEQ multiplex PCR. Altogether about 180,000 clones are present, approximately 95% being singletons, with the ten largest covering around 0.93%. The sequencing used peripheral blood, collected 28 days after the second dose of the MenACWY control vaccine. These receptors all stem from an adult who received the MenACWY meningococcal vaccine as a control. CDR3s include the opening cysteine and the closing phenylalanine or tryptophan. D genes are given only for firm matches. Only some rows state a clone size, as once, few, many or a class for expanded clones.

size,J,D,V,CDR3,DNA
NA,TRBJ2-5,NA,TRBV27,CASSLSGLLGETQYF,TGTGCCAGCAGTTTATCGGGACTTTTAGGAGAGACCCAGTACTTC
NA,TRBJ2-3,TRBD2,TRBV19,CASTDPGGGSTDTQYF,TGTGCCAGTACGGACCCGGGAGGCGGGTCCACAGATACGCAGTATTTT
NA,TRBJ2-7,NA,TRBV7-9,CASSLADPVPQYF,TGTGCCAGCAGCTTAGCCGACCCGGTTCCCCAGTACTTC
NA,TRBJ2-3,NA,TRBV3-1/TRBV3-2,CASSHRRGAEADTQYF,TGTGCCAGCAGCCACCGACGGGGGGCCGAGGCAGATACGCAGTATTTT
NA,TRBJ1-5,NA,TRBV18,CASSPPEGQPQHF,TGTGCCAGCTCACCACCGGAGGGGCAGCCCCAGCATTTT
NA,TRBJ1-5,NA,TRBV19,CASRPVESGHSNQPQHF,TGTGCCAGTAGACCTGTCGAGTCGGGGCACAGCAATCAGCCCCAGCATTTT
NA,TRBJ1-1,NA,TRBV6-5,CASSPDRLLEAFF,TGTGCCAGCAGCCCCGACAGGTTACTCGAAGCTTTCTTT
NA,TRBJ1-1,NA,TRBV29-1,CSVVGPNTEAFF,TGCAGCGTTGTGGGACCGAACACTGAAGCTTTCTTT
once,TRBJ2-5,NA,TRBV6-5,CASSYSLGVTETQYF,TGTGCCAGCAGTTACTCGTTGGGCGTTACGGAGACCCAGTACTTC
NA,TRBJ1-1,TRBD1,TRBV10-2,CASLRDREQSEAFF,TGCGCCAGCCTCCGGGACAGGGAACAGAGTGAAGCTTTCTTT
NA,TRBJ1-1,NA,TRBV5-5,CASSLVSREAFF,TGTGCCAGCAGCTTAGTTTCCCGTGAAGCTTTCTTT
NA,TRBJ1-5,TRBD1,TRBV2,CASSGDRGLNQPQHF,TGTGCCAGCAGTGGGGACAGGGGCCTCAATCAGCCCCAGCATTTT
NA,TRBJ1-6,NA,TRBV7-6,CASSLNARSPLHF,TGTGCCAGCAGCTTAAATGCACGTTCACCCCTCCACTTT
once,TRBJ2-2,NA,TRBV5-4,CASSSLFEVVTGELFF,TGTGCCAGCAGCTCGCTTTTCGAGGTTGTCACCGGGGAGCTGTTTTTT
NA,TRBJ2-3,NA,TRBV24-1,CATSDLLGDTQYF,TGTGCCACCAGTGATTTGCTTGGGGATACGCAGTATTTT
NA,TRBJ1-2,NA,TRBV6-2/TRBV6-3,CASSYSSGVGGYTF,TGTGCCAGCAGTTACTCGAGTGGGGTTGGAGGCTACACCTTC
NA,TRBJ2-7,TRBD2,TRBV5-1,CASNPSGGPYEQYF,TGCGCCAGCAATCCTAGCGGGGGACCCTACGAGCAGTACTTC